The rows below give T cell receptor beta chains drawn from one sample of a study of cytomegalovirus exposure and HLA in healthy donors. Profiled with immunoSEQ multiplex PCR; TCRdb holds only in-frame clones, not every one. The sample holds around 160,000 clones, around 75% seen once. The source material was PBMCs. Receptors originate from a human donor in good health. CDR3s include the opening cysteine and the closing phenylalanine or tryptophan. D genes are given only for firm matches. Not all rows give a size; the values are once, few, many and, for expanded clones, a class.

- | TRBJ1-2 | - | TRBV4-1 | TGCGCCAGCAGCCAAGATAAGGCAGGGAACGATGGCTACACCTTC | CASSQDKAGNDGYTF
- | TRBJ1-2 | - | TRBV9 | TGTGCCAGCGCTGGGCTTTTGAGCTATGGCTACACCTTC | CASAGLLSYGYTF
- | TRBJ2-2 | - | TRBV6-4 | TGTGCCAGCAGTGACTCGAGTCGGGGAGGGGAGCTGTTTTTT | CASSDSSRGGELFF
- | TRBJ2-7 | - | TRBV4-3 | TGCGCCAGCAGCCAAGATAGGACATACTACGAGCAGTACTTC | CASSQDRTYYEQYF
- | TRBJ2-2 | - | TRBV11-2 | TGTGCCAGCAGCTTAGCTTCTGGGGAGCTGTTTTTT | CASSLASGELFF
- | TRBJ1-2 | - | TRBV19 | TGTGCCAGTAGTACGAAGGGGGGGCCTAACTATGGCTACACCTTC | CASSTKGGPNYGYTF
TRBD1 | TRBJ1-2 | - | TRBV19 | TGTGCCAGTAGTAATCCGGGGGCCGGGACAGGGATTAACTATGGCTACACCTTC | CASSNPGAGTGINYGYTF
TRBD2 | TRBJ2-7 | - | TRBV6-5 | TGTGCCAGCAGTTACGCATACCGCGGGGGCGAGCAGTACTTC | CASSYAYRGGEQYF
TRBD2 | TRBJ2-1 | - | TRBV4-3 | TGCGCCAGCAGCCAAGGGGGACTACTACGGGACAATGAGCAGTTCTTC | CASSQGGLLRDNEQFF
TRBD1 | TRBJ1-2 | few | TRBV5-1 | TGCGCCAGCACTTTGGGCGGGACAGCTAACTATGGCTACACCTTC | CASTLGGTANYGYTF
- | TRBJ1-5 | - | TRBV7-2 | TGTGCCAGCAGCTTTTTAAATCAGCCCCAGCATTTT | CASSFLNQPQHF
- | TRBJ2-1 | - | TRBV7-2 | TGTGCCAGCAGCCGACTAGGATCGTACAATGAGCAGTTCTTC | CASSRLGSYNEQFF
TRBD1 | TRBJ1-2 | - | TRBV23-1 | TGCGCCAGCAGCCTCCGGGACAGGGGTTTAAACTATGGCTACACCTTC | CASSLRDRGLNYGYTF
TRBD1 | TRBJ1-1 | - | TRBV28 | TGTGCCAGCCATGATAGAGCCGGGACAGGGGGCCGTACTGAAGCTTTCTTT | CASHDRAGTGGRTEAFF
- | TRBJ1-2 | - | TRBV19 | TGTGCCAGTAGTATAGATATGACAGGTGGAGGTCGAAAGTATGGCTACACCTTC | CASSIDMTGGGRKYGYTF
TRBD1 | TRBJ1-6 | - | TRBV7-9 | TGTGCCAGCAGCTCGACAGGGGGCGGGTTTTCACCCCTCCACTTT | CASSSTGGGFSPLHF
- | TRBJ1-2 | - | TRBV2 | TGTGCCAGCAGGCCACACGGGGACTATGGCTACACCTTC | CASRPHGDYGYTF
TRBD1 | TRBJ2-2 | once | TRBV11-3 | TGTGCCAGCAGCAGTACCGGGACAGCCGGGGAGCTGTTTTTT | CASSSTGTAGELFF
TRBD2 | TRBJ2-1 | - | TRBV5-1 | TGCGCCAGCATGATAGCGGGGGGTCGGGGTGAGCAGTTCTTC | CASMIAGGRGEQFF
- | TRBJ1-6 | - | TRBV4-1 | TGCGCCAGCAGCCAAGGCAGGGGTTTAAGGGCCCACCATTCACCCCTCCACTTT | CASSQGRGLRAHHSPLHF
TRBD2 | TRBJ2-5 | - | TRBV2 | TGTGCCAGCCCCGGGGGGAAAGAGACCCAGTACTTC | CASPGGKETQYF
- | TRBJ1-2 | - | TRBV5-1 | TGCGCCAGCAGCCCGGAGGCCGGTGGCTACACCTTC | CASSPEAGGYTF
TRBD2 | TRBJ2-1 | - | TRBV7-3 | TGTGCCAGCAGCCGACTAGCGGGGAGCTCCTACAATGAGCAGTTCTTC | CASSRLAGSSYNEQFF
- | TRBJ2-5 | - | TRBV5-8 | TGTGCCAGCAGCTTGCAGGGGTCGGAGACCCAGTACTTC | CASSLQGSETQYF
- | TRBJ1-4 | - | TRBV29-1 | TGCAGCGTTGAACTTGCGGGGGAAAAACTGTTTTTT | CSVELAGEKLFF
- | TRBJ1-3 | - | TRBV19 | TGTGCCAGTTCAGGGACTTCAGGAAACACCATATATTTT | CASSGTSGNTIYF
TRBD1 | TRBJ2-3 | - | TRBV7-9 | TGTGCCAGCAGCTTAGCCCCCGGGACAGGGCTGACAGATACGCAGTATTTT | CASSLAPGTGLTDTQYF
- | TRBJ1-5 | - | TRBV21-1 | TGTGCCAGCCGGGGGAATCAGCCCCAGCATTTT | CASRGNQPQHF
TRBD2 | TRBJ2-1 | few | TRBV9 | TGTGCCAGCAGCGCCGGGGGGGAACCCAATGAGCAGTTCTTC | CASSAGGEPNEQFF
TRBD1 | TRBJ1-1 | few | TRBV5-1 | TGCGCCAGCAGTCGGACAGGGGAGCAGAACACTGAAGCTTTCTTT | CASSRTGEQNTEAFF
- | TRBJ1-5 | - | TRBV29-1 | TGCAGCGTTGAAGAGGGGGGAAGCAATCAGCCCCAGCATTTT | CSVEEGGSNQPQHF
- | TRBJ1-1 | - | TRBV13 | TGTGCCAGCAGCTTTGAGAAGGCAGGGGACATGAACACTGAAGCTTTCTTT | CASSFEKAGDMNTEAFF
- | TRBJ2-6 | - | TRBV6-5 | TGTGCCAGCAGGGATCCAGGGGGGGCCAACGTCCTGACTTTC | CASRDPGGANVLTF
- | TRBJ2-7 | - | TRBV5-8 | TGTGCCAGCAGCTTGGGGGGGGTAACCTTCCTAATCTACGAGCAGTACTTC | CASSLGGVTFLIYEQYF
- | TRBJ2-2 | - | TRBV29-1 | TGCAGCGTTGCCGAAACCGGGTCCGGGGAGCTGTTTTTT | CSVAETGSGELFF
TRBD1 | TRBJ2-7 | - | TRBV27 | TGTGCCAGCAGTCAACAGGGGGCAACCTACGAGCAGTACTTC | CASSQQGATYEQYF
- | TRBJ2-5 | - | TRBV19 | TGTGCCAGTAGTCAGAACGGGGTGGATGAGACCCAGTACTTC | CASSQNGVDETQYF
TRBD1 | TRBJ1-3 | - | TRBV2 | TGTGCCAGCAGCCCTGGGACAGGGGGCCACACCATATATTTT | CASSPGTGGHTIYF
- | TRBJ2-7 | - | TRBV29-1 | TGCAGCGTTGTCAGGCTAGCTGGGACTTACGAGCAGTACTTC | CSVVRLAGTYEQYF
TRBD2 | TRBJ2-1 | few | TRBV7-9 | TGTGCCAGCAGCGGGACTAGCGGGGGCGGAAATGAGCAGTTCTTC | CASSGTSGGGNEQFF
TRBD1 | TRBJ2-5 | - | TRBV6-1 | TGTGCCAGCAGGGGACAGGGGGCTTGGGAGACCCAGTACTTC | CASRGQGAWETQYF
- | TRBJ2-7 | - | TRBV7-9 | TGTGCCAGCAGCTTGGACGGCCGAGGGGAGCAGTACTTC | CASSLDGRGEQYF
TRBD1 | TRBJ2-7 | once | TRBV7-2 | TGTGCCAGCTCGGGACAGGGCTACGAGCAGTACTTC | CASSGQGYEQYF
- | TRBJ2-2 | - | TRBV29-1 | TGCGGCGTTGGTGGGGGGGCCCTCACCGGGGAGCTGTTTTTT | CGVGGGALTGELFF
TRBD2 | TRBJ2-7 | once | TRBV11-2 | TGTGCCAGCGGGACTAACTCCTACGAGCAGTACTTC | CASGTNSYEQYF
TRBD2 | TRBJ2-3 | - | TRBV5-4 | TGTGCCAGCAGCCTTAGCGGGGGGCGTAGCACAGATACGCAGTATTTT | CASSLSGGRSTDTQYF
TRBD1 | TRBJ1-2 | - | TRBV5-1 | TGCGCCAGCACCCCCGGGACAGGGGACCATGGCTACACCTTC | CASTPGTGDHGYTF
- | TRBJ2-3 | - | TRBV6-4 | TGCTCGGGGTACACAGATACGCAGTATTTT | CSGYTDTQYF
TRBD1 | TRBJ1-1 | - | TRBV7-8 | TGTGCCAGCAGCGGACAGGGGAAGGGCTACACTGAAGCTTTCTTT | CASSGQGKGYTEAFF
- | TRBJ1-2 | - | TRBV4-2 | TGTGCCAGCAGCCAAGAATCGGGGGGGACGAACTATGGCTACACCTTC | CASSQESGGTNYGYTF
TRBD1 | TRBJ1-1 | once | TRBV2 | TGTGCCAGCAGAGTGGACAGGGAGAATGAAGCTTTCTTT | CASRVDRENEAFF